This T cell receptor beta chain was observed in a study of cytomegalovirus exposure and HLA in healthy donors (dated by TCRdb to 2015 to 2018). Notes on the research overall: In an earlier analysis of roughly 500 of the donors, 276 Gb of sequence data and 120 million or so unique TCR beta sequences from about 190 million T cells were reported. Roughly 300 gigabases of sequencing data and 70 million to 100 million unique TCR sequences were included in an early release covering about 620 HLA-typed donors. Among the roughly 400 genotyped donors, approximately 81% belonged to the genetic ancestry cluster associated with self-reported Caucasian donors. The aim of the study was to test whether cataloging public T cell receptors could identify signatures of past pathogen exposure. Using immunosequencing, the study profiled T cell repertoires from fewer than 700 subjects and related those repertoires to cytomegalovirus serostatus. A separate validation cohort of roughly 120 different subjects was used in addition to the approximately 670-subject first cohort. High-throughput TCR immunosequencing, statistical association of individual TCRs with disease status, and machine learning were combined to predict cytomegalovirus infection status. A later analysis re-analyzed previously published TCR beta repertoires from 650 to 800 donors and added high-resolution HLA genotyping to study TCR occurrence patterns. The later analysis used no new phenotypic data to find candidate immune exposures, relying instead on TCR beta sequences and their occurrence across donors. An earlier analysis of nearly 600 of the donors applied high-throughput TCR beta sequencing to assess whether each TCR beta V gene segment acted as functional or pseudogenic. Alongside the repertoire data, information on donor age, sex, ethnicity and CMV serostatus was compiled. A later genetic analysis took genome-wide SNP genotypes for about three fifths of the 666 donors and used that subset as a discovery cohort. All discovery cohort repertoires had been generated using a single sequencing platform. HLA typing included class I and class II loci at four-digit resolution. The number of typed donors differed by locus: roughly 629-640 for A, B, C, DRB1 and DQB1; roughly 510 for DQA1; approximately 610 for DPA1; and some 450 for DPB1. Roughly 5 DR-DQ haplotypes were handled as single units for association and clustering because linkage in the cohort was strong. Among some 410 genotyped donors of the cohort, an average of around 240,000 unique TCR beta nucleotide sequences was sequenced per donor, of which about 18% were non-productive.

Study-level results and caveats: The sequencing pipeline was judged likely to have produced a cluster of highly shared sequence variants as a technical artifact. Most TCR sequences were seen in very few donors, while some public TCRs were found in many individuals. Most CMV-associated TCR beta chains appeared to be HLA-restricted in a later analysis, and the HLA associations seemed to be driven largely by CMV exposure. Broadly in line with IMGT annotations, most TCR beta V segments showed up in productive rearrangements about 87% or about 30% of the time in an earlier analysis of several hundred of the donors. In a later genetic analysis, fewer N-insertions in productive TCRs were reported among donors in an Asian-associated ancestry cluster than the approximately 630-donor mean. Linkage disequilibrium might explain the correlated functional status among segregating V segments, but an unknown experimental factor could not be ruled out. Three of the identified cytomegalovirus-associated TCR beta chains were confirmed in vitro to be specific for cytomegalovirus antigens. Because some donors lacked HLA typing at each locus, the association tests relied only on the typed subset. A total of 164 TCR beta chains were listed by the study as associated with cytomegalovirus. In a later analysis, HLA-associated TCR beta chains were found to be more clonally expanded and to have lower generation probabilities than equally common non-associated chains. According to the authors, the approach could potentially be generalized to other disease states and immunological phenotypes. Specific HLA alleles were associated with 15,000 to 20,000 TCR beta sequences at a false discovery rate of 0.05 in a later analysis. In a later genetic analysis, a missense DCLRE1C variant was associated with V-gene and J-gene trimming of TCR beta chains, and the association was replicated in an independent cohort. The classifier was reported to diagnose cytomegalovirus status with high specificity and sensitivity in both the original cohort and the validation cohort. A later analysis reported that several top co-occurrence clusters appeared linked to parvovirus B19, influenza, CMV and Epstein-Barr virus. Immune exposure information for the cohort was limited to CMV serostatus. The presence/absence analyses assumed that sequencing depth was roughly uniform across donors, and that assumption may not be true. In this cohort, only TCR beta chains were sequenced, and detectable features were limited by the absence of alpha or paired-chain data. Some IMGT-functional V segments, including TRBV6-2 and TRBV6-3, could not be distinguished by the 87-base-pair reads and were therefore excluded. A further reported finding was that TCR beta sequences accurately predicted the HLA-A and HLA-B alleles for most subjects in the first cohort. Because counts were too low, roughly 17 rarely observed V segments, including chromosome 9 orphons, were left out of the earlier analysis of a few hundred of the donors. When HLA alleles, especially DR and DQ, strongly co-occurred, TCR associations were difficult to assign to individual alleles. A later analysis found that TCR association rates varied across HLA loci, with DRB1 alleles showing the most associated TCRs and HLA-C alleles the fewest.

The cohort comprised approximately 700 healthy bone marrow donors. At the time of sampling, all cohort members were nominally healthy, though unrecorded immune exposures were likely present. The donor was CMV seronegative and belonged to the group of 352 seronegative cohort members. A peripheral blood sample was provided by each donor, and peripheral blood mononuclear cells were used for TCR beta sequencing. The Qiagen DNeasy Blood Extraction Kit was used to extract genomic DNA from the blood cell samples. Library creation used the immunoSEQ multiplex PCR assay. For the multiplex PCR, a mixture combining 60 forward primers for TCR Vbeta segments and 13 reverse primers for TCR Jbeta segments was used. The CDR3 region of rearranged TCR beta genes was amplified from genomic DNA with a multiplex PCR assay. The amplified TCR beta libraries were sequenced on the Illumina HiSeq System as 87-base-pair reads. In the authors' own workflow: A later analysis tallied 80 million to 95 million unique TCR beta chains across the roughly 610 repertoires, and around 12 million of those chains were shared by two or more donors. Raw reads were error-corrected and collapsed into unique sequences by a nearest-neighbor algorithm in which closely related sequences were merged to remove PCR and sequencing errors. V, D and J gene segments were assigned by aligning CDR3 sequences to IMGT reference sequences. Each retained sequence needed at least a six-nucleotide match to both a V gene segment and a J gene segment. Rearrangements were classified as productive when the CDR3 lacked stop codons and remained in frame with V and J, and all other rearrangements were classified as non-productive. CDR3 was defined according to IMGT convention as the region running from the second conserved V-encoded cysteine to the conserved J-encoded phenylalanine. In an earlier analysis of around 600 of the donors, sequences lacking an unambiguous match to a single V gene segment were excluded. An earlier analysis of fewer than 650 of the donors classified V segments as functional when productive rearrangements were above 56.7% and as segregating when the standard deviation between donors was above 5%. To diagnose cytomegalovirus status from the catalog of TCR beta chain sequences, a statistical classification framework was built. V and J gene assignment, in a later analysis, came from comparing TCR nucleotide sequences with IMGT/GENE-DB human TR gene sequences. Using the TCRdist pipeline, a later analysis assigned CDR3 sequences along with most-parsimonious VDJ recombination scenarios. In a later analysis, every TCR beta chain was defined by the combination of its CDR3 amino acid sequence and its V-gene family, and reads without a unique V-gene family were dropped. As a way to deal with suspected cross-contamination and a sequencing artifact, a later analysis dropped 450 to 700 nucleotide sequences that were highly shared and had low generation probability. A later analysis calculated a clonal expansion index for each public chain from normalized within-repertoire ranks of inferred template counts. In a later analysis, generation probabilities were computed using a VDJ recombination model fitted to out-of-frame rearrangements, and the results were checked against IGoR. A later analysis scored TCR-TCR, TCR-HLA and TCR-CMV co-occurrence with hypergeometric tests, applying a repertoire-size bias correction to TCR pairs. A later analysis estimated false discovery rates by permuting HLA or CMV assignments 20 times. In a later analysis, co-occurring TCRs were grouped with DBSCAN, and TCRdist sequence similarity was added when clustering was performed within HLA-allele-positive subsets. For co-occurrence clustering, repertoires with fewer than 30,000 or more than 120,000 public chains were excluded, along with roughly 5 repertoires with anomalous nucleotide sharing. In TCRdb, the immuneACCESS table is reduced to in-frame sequences with V and J assigned. These tables do not hold every clone; where another copy was compared, an unresolved V gene accounts for under half, and the others remain unexplained. V, J and clone size reflect that table, while D and trimming were determined from the DNA. Counted in this sample were under 200,000 clones; approximately 86% of them appeared once. The top ten hold about 2% of the sample.

V loses 1 base of germline sequence and J loses 4 bases, and the interval between the two ends is 7 bases. The CDR3 holds 13 amino acids from the cysteine to the phenylalanine. CDR3 DNA is the only sequence kept; it has 39 bases, read in frame from the first base. Looking up the germline V gene yields CDR1 MDHEN and CDR2 SYDVKM. Of note for this clone: This receptor's antigen is unknown. It has no much larger one-base neighbor in the sample; base qualities were not kept.

The rearrangement combines TRBV28 with TRBJ1-2, with the identity of the D gene unclear. The sequence was obtained from a woman between 18 and 29 years old in good health and CMV-seronegative. The sample was PBMCs. The CDR3 corresponds to CASSLSILYGYTF. The DNA sequence is as follows: TGTGCCAGCAGTTTATCCATACTCTATGGCTACACCTTC.